The text below deals with one T cell receptor beta chain. The record originates from a study of blood T cell repertoires in COVID-19. CDR1 and CDR2 from the germline V gene are SGHTA and FQGNSA. Trimming took off 0 bases at V and 4 bases at J, with 10 bases between the two ends. The CDR3 has 15 residues. Profiled with immunoSEQ multiplex PCR; TCRdb holds only in-frame clones, not every one. The sample has about 140,000 clones, roughly 81% seen once. The chain has TRBV7-2 and TRBJ1-3; possible D gene TRBD1, 6 bases. This sequence originates from a woman aged 45-59 years with active or convalescent COVID-19. The specimen was peripheral blood. This CDR3 is CASSLAGGEGNTIYF. CDR3 bases: TGTGCCAGCAGCTTAGCAGGGGGGGAAGGAAACACCATATATTTT.